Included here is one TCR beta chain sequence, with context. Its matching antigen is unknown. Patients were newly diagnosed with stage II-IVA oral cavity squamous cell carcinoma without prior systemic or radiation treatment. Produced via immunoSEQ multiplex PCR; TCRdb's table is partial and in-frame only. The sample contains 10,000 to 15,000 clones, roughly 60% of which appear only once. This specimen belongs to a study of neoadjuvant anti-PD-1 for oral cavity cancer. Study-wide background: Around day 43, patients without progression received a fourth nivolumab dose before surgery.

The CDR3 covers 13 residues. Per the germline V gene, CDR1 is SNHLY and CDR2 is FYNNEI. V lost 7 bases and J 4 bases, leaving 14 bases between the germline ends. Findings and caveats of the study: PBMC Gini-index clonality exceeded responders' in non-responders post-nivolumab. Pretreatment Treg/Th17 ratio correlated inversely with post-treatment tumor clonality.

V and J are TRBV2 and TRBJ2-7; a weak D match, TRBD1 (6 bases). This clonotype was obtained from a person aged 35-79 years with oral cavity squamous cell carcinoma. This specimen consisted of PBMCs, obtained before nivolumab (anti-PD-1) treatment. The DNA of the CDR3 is TGTGCCAGCACTGGACAGACTCTATACGAGCAGTACTTC. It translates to CASTGQTLYEQYF.